Presented here are 14 T cell receptor beta chains from one specimen sequenced in a study of cytomegalovirus exposure and HLA in healthy donors. The PCR was carried out with 60 Vbeta primers and 13 Jbeta primers. Generated by immunoSEQ multiplex PCR, the TCRdb table keeps only in-frame clones and is missing some. The sample holds about 230,000 clones, about 84% seen once. The sample consisted of PBMCs. Receptor source: a human donor in good health.

The chain recombines TRBV2 with TRBJ1-3, with a possible D match to TRBD1 (5 bases). Germline lookup yields CDR1 SNHLY and CDR2 FYNNEI. This CDR3 contains 18 residues. The V end was cut by 8 bases, the J end by 3 bases, with 26 bases between. As DNA, the CDR3 is TGTGCCAGCTTAAAGGATAGGGGATGGAGTGGTAATGGAAACACCATATATTTT. Its translation: CASLKDRGWSGNGNTIYF.

The chain is built from TRBV5-1 and TRBJ2-7; TRBD2 matches 15 bases. The CDR3 has 17 amino acids. Trimming cost V 4 bases and J 5 bases; bases outside gene matches: 10. Per germline, CDR1 SGHRS and CDR2 YFSETQ. CDR3 nucleotide sequence: TGCGCCAGCAGCCGAAGCGGACTAGCGGGAGGGCCGAACGAGCAGTACTTC. This translates into CASSRSGLAGGPNEQYF. The variable domain in full, with the rest retrieved from reference TRBV5-1 and TRBJ2-7, is KAGVTQTPRYLIKTRGQQVTLSCSPISGHRSVSWYQQTPGQGLQFLFEYFSETQRNKGNFPGRFSGRQFSNSRSEMNVSTLELGDSALYLCASSRSGLAGGPNEQYFGPGTRLTVT.

Here the CDR3 DNA reads TGCGCCAGCAGCTTGTTGGATGGGGCTGCAGATACGCAGTATTTT. Protein product: CASSLLDGAADTQYF. The V gene is TRBV5-1, the J gene TRBJ2-3; weak D call: TRBD1 (5 bases). The germline V gene has CDR1 SGHRS and CDR2 YFSETQ. CDR3 size: 15 residues. V was cut by 1 base and J by 4 bases, with 13 bases left in between.

The rearrangement joins TRBV29-1 to TRBJ2-5; TRBD1 matches 8 bases. Germline trimming cut 6 bases from V and 5 bases from J; bases unmatched to any gene: 8. Germline V lookup: CDR1 SQVTM, CDR2 ANQGSEA. The CDR3 extends over 13 amino acids. The CDR3: CSVQGDPVETQYF. In DNA form, the CDR3 reads TGCAGCGTACAGGGGGATCCTGTGGAGACCCAGTACTTC.

This clone was detected once. The chain recombines TRBV27 with TRBJ2-3, with D possibly TRBD2 on 6 matching bases. V was clipped by 3 bases and J by 0 bases, with 10 bases between them. The germline gives CDR1 MNHEY, CDR2 SMNVEV (reference sequence). This CDR3 contains 15 residues. This CDR3 is CASSLWEASTDTQYF. The CDR3 coding sequence is TGTGCCAGCAGTTTGTGGGAGGCAAGCACAGATACGCAGTATTTT.

The chain recombines TRBV7-2 with TRBJ2-5, with unresolved D. Trimming pared 3 bases from V and 2 bases from J, leaving 10 bases between. The CDR3 sequence is 14 residues long. Germline assignment: CDR1 SGHTA and CDR2 FQGNSA. The CDR3 here is CASSLGRLQETQYF. The CDR3 DNA reads as TGTGCCAGCAGCTTGGGCAGGTTGCAAGAGACCCAGTACTTC.

V usage is TRBV6-6 and J usage is TRBJ2-7; 8 bases match TRBD1. CDR3 size: 15 residues. Per the germline V gene, CDR1 is MNHNY and CDR2 is SVGAGI (reference sequence). V trimming: 6 bases; J trimming: 2 bases; junction bases outside the gene matches: 9. The CDR3 DNA follows: TGTGCCAGCAGACGAGGACAGGGCGAAACCTACGAGCAGTACTTC. This encodes CASRRGQGETYEQYF.

This clone was picked up a small number of times. This chain connects TRBV29-1 to TRBJ2-1; 7 nucleotides line up with TRBD1. The CDR3 spans 13 residues. J was trimmed by 5 bases and V by 7 bases; bases with no gene match: 8. Germline CDR1 and CDR2: SQVTM and ANQGSEA. CDR3 protein: CSGKTGNDNEQFF. In nucleotides, the CDR3 is TGCAGCGGCAAGACAGGGAACGACAATGAGCAGTTCTTC.

The chain carries TRBV7-9 and TRBJ2-1; 7 positions agree with TRBD1. In germline, CDR1 is SEHNR, CDR2 FQNEAQ (reference sequence). The V and J ends lost 5 bases and 2 bases, in that order; junction bases with no gene match: 6. The length of the CDR3 is 15 residues. DNA for the CDR3: TGTGCCAGCAGCCCTTCCGGGACAGCCTACAATGAGCAGTTCTTC. This sequence encodes CASSPSGTAYNEQFF.

The gene calls are TRBV19 and TRBJ2-4; 9 nucleotides match TRBD1. Unmatched junction bases numbered 4, after V lost 8 bases and J lost 5 bases. Germline lookup yields CDR1 LNHDA and CDR2 SQIVND (reference sequence). The length of the CDR3 is 13 residues. The CDR3 loop is CASHNRGQNIQYF. Written as DNA, the CDR3 is TGTGCCAGTCATAACAGGGGGCAAAACATTCAGTACTTC.

This clone occurred a few times. The genes are TRBV25-1 and TRBJ2-5; TRBD1 aligns across 9 bases. Germline-derived CDR1 and CDR2 are MGHDK and SYGVNS. With V trimmed by 4 bases and J by 5 bases, 2 bases remained unmatched. The CDR3 consists of 13 residues. The DNA of the CDR3 is TGTGCCAGCAGTGCCGGGACAGGGGAGACCCAGTACTTC. Translating it yields CASSAGTGETQYF.

The V and J genes are TRBV28 and TRBJ1-1; the D gene is possibly TRBD1 (6 bases). This CDR3 is built from 14 residues. The germline CDR1 and CDR2 sequences are MDHEN and SYDVKM. The V end lost 2 bases, the J end lost 5 bases, and 12 bases lay between the germline ends. The CDR3 region has the DNA TGTGCCAGCAGTTTAGCAGGGGCGCGGACTGAAGCTTTCTTT. It translates to CASSLAGARTEAFF. Using reference TRBV28 and TRBJ1-1 for the parts outside the CDR3, the full variable domain is DVKVTQSSRYLVKRTGEKVFLECVQDMDHENMFWYRQDPGLGLRLIYFSYDVKMKEKGDIPEGYSVSREKKERFSLILESASTNQTSMYLCASSLAGARTEAFFGQGTRLTVV.

J is TRBJ1-4 and V is TRBV11-2; 9 bases align to TRBD1. This CDR3 has 18 residues. Germline V gene sequence: CDR1 SGHAT, CDR2 FQNNGV. The V gene end was trimmed by 5 bases and the J gene end by 0 bases; junction bases not matched to a gene: 10. Here the CDR3 DNA reads TGTGCCAGCAGCGCTGGATTTGGGACAGGGTCAACTAATGAAAAACTGTTTTTT. Its protein is CASSAGFGTGSTNEKLFF.

The chain carries TRBV30 and TRBJ2-7; D uncertain. This CDR3 spans 11 amino acids. CDR1 GTSNPN and CDR2 SVGIG come from the germline V gene (reference sequence). V lost 2 bases to trimming and J lost 0 bases, with 2 bases between them. The CDR3 bases are TGTGCCTGGAGTCACTCCTACGAGCAGTACTTC. Translation: CAWSHSYEQYF.